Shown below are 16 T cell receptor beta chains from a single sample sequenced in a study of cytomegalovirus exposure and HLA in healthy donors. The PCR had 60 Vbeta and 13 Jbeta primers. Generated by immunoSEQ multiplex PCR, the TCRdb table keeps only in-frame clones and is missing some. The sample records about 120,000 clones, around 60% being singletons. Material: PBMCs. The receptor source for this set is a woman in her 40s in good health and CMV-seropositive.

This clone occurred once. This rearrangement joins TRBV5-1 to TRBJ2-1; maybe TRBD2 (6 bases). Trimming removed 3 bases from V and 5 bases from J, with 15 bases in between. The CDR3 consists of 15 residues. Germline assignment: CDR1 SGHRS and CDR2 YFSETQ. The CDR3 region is CASSSAPGTHNEQFF. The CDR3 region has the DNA TGCGCCAGCAGCTCGGCTCCCGGGACTCACAATGAGCAGTTCTTC.

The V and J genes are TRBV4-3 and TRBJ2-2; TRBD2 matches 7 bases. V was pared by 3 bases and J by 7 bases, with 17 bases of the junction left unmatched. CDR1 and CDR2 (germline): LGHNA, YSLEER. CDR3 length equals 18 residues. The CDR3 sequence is CASSQGRRLALSGGELFF. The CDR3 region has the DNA TGCGCCAGCAGCCAGGGAAGGAGACTAGCTCTTTCGGGCGGGGAGCTGTTTTTT.

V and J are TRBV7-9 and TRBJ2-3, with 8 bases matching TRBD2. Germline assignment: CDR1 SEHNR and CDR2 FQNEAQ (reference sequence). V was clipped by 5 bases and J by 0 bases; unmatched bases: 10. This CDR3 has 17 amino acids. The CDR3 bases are TGTGCCAGCAGCGTTCCCACTAGCGGAGGTAGCACAGATACGCAGTATTTT. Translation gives CASSVPTSGGSTDTQYF.

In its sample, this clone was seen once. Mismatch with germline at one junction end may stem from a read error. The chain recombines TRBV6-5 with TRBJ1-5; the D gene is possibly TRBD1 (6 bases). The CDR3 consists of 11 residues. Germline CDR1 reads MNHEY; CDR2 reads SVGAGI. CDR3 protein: CASSDPRGDLF. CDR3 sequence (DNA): TGTGCCAGCAGTGACCCCAGGGGCGACCTTTTT.

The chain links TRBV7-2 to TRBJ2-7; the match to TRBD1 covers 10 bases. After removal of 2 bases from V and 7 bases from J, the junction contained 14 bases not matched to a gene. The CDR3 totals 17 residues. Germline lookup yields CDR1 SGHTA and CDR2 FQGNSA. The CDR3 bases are TGTGCCAGCAGCTTAAACTCCGACAGGGGGCGATCGTATGAGCAGTACTTC. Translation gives CASSLNSDRGRSYEQYF.

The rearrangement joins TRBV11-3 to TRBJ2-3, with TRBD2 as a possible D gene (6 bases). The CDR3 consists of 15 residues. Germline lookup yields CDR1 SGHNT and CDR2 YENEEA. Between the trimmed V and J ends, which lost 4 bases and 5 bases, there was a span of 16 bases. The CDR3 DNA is TGTGCCAGCAGCTCAAATTGGAGGGGAGGAGATACGCAGTATTTT. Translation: CASSSNWRGGDTQYF.

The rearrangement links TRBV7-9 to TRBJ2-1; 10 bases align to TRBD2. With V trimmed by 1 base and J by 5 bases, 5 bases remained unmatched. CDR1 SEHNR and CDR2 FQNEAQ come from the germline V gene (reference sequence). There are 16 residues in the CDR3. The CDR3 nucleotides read TGTGCCAGCAGCTTAGTAGGACTAGCGGTAAACAATGAGCAGTTCTTC. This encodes CASSLVGLAVNNEQFF.

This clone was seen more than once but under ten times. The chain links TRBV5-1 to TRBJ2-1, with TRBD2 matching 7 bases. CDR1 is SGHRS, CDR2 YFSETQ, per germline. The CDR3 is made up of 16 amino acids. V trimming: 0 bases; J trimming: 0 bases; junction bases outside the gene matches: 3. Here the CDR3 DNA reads TGCGCCAGCAGCTTGGGAGGGGAGGGCTCCTACAATGAGCAGTTCTTC. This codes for CASSLGGEGSYNEQFF.

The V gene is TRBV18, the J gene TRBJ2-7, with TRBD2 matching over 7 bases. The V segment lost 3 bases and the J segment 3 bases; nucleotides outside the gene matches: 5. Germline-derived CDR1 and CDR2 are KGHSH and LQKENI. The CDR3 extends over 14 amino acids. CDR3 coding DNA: TGTGCCAGCTCACCGGGCCTAGCGGACTACGAGCAGTACTTC. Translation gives CASSPGLADYEQYF.

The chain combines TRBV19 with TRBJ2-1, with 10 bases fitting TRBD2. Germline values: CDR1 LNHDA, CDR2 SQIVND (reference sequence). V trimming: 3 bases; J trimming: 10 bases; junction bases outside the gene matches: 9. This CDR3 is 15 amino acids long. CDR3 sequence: CASSINLGTSEEQFF. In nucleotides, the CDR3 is TGTGCCAGTAGTATCAACCTTGGGACTAGCGAAGAGCAGTTCTTC.

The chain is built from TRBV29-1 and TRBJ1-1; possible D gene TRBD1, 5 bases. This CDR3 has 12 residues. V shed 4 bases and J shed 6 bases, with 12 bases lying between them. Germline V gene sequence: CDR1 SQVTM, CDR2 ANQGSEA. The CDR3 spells CSVVFGAAEAFF. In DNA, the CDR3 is TGCAGCGTTGTGTTTGGGGCGGCTGAAGCTTTCTTT.

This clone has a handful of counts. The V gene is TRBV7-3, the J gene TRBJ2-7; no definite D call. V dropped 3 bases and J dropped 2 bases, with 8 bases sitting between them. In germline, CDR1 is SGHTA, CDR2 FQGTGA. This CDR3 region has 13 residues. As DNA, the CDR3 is TGTGCCAGCAGCTTTGAGCCTCCCTACGAGCAGTACTTC. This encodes CASSFEPPYEQYF.

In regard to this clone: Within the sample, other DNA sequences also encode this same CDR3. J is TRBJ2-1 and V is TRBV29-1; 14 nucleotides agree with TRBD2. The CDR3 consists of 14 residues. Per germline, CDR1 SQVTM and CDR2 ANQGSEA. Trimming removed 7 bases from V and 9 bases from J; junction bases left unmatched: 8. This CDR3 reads CSAGGTSGRREQFF. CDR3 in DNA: TGCAGCGCGGGCGGGACTAGCGGGAGACGTGAGCAGTTCTTC.

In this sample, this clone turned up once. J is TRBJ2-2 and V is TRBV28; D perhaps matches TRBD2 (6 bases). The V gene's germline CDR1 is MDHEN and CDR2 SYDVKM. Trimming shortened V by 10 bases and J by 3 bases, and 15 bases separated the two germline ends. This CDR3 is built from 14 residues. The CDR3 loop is CATRDSTDTGELFF. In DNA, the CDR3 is TGTGCCACCCGGGACTCGACCGACACCGGGGAGCTGTTTTTT.

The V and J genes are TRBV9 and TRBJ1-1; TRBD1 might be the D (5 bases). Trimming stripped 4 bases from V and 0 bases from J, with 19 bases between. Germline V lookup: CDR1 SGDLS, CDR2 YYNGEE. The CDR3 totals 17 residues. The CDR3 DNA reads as TGTGCCAGCAGCCTAAACTCCAAACCGACAGTGAACACTGAAGCTTTCTTT. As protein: CASSLNSKPTVNTEAFF.

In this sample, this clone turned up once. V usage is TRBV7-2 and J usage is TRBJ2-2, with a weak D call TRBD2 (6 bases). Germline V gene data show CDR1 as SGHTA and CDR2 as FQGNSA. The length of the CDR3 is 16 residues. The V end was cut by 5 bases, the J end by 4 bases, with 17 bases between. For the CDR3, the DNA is TGTGCCAGCAGCACCCTCGGGAGCTCGGTCACCGGGGAGCTGTTTTTT. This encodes CASSTLGSSVTGELFF.